The text below deals with one TCR beta chain. The CDR3 is made up of 15 amino acids. Germline CDR1 reads MNHEY; CDR2 reads SVGAGI. Trimming pared 0 bases from V and 7 bases from J, leaving 14 bases between. These data belong to a study of T cell changes during pregnancy in multiple sclerosis. Using immunoSEQ multiplex PCR, the repertoire was profiled, and TCRdb retains in-frame clones only, with some absent. There are approximately 93,000 clones in the sample; around 93% occur only once, and approximately 0.9% lies in the top ten. The source is a female donor with multiple sclerosis, enrolled in a pregnancy study. The chain uses TRBV6-5 and TRBJ2-3, with a tentative D call TRBD1 (6 bases). The sequences come from peripheral blood, collected before pregnancy. CDR3 in amino acids: CASSYSPGGENTQYF. In DNA, the CDR3 is TGTGCCAGCAGTTACTCACCTGGGGGCGAGAATACGCAGTATTTT.